The clone carrying this TCR beta chain was detected only a few times. As yet, its antigen is unknown. The sample originates from a study of T cells in Graves' hyperthyroidism and ophthalmopathy. The CDR3 runs 17 residues. Trimming took off 0 bases at V and 2 bases at J, with 14 bases between the two ends. The V gene's germline CDR1 is SGHVS and CDR2 FQNEAQ. Study results and caveats: Prediction of ophthalmopathy progression came a median around 6.1 months pre-onset. Blood also held most thyroid clonotypes expanded beyond 0.001. A 13 V-J model separated ophthalmopathy from stable hyperthyroidism.

Active moderate-to-severe ophthalmopathy, Clinical Activity Score at least 3, NOSPECS at least 4, under 3 months' duration. There were TCR beta CDR3 regions amplified from RNA transcripts. The HTBI primer set served for first-round RT-PCR of the TCR CDR3. TCRdb fed the multiplex PCR reads into MiXCR, producing one record per CDR3 protein. The sample consists of more than 300,000 distinct CDR3 sequences, around 18% of them appearing once. The TCR was taken from a young man with Graves' ophthalmopathy. The chain carries TRBV7-8 and TRBJ1-5, with TRBD1 as a possible D gene (5 bases). The sequenced sample was blood. CDR3 protein: CASSLAVGGVGNQPQHF. In nucleotides, the CDR3 is TGTGCCAGCAGCTTAGCGGTGGGGGGGGTAGGCAATCAGCCCCAGCATTTT.